This T cell receptor beta chain is from a study of T-cell memory formation after mild COVID-19. The junction had 7 bases not matched to a gene; V was cut back by 0 bases and J by 6 bases. The CDR3 extends over 15 amino acids. Germline CDR1 DFQATT, CDR2 SNEGSKA (reference sequence). MiXCR, applied by TCRdb to the 5' RACE reads, yields one record per CDR3 protein. The sample yields around 470,000 distinct CDR3 sequences, 20% seen once. The J gene is TRBJ2-1, the V gene TRBV20-1; 8 bases align to TRBD2. What was sequenced was PBMCs or a T cell subset sorted from them (not recorded which). This TCR was recovered from an adult woman who had mild COVID-19 (a few samples of this study predate the infection). Cell type and time point are not known. The CDR3 spells CSARDRGGRFNEQFF. CDR3 nucleotide sequence: TGCAGTGCTAGAGATCGGGGGGGGAGGTTCAATGAGCAGTTCTTC.